These 2 T cell receptor beta chains originate from one sample sequenced in a study of PD-1 blockade in classical Hodgkin lymphoma. Time point given: cycle 4 day 1 (C4D1), after more than 5 weeks of nivolumab. All the patients suffered relapse after autologous stem cell transplantation, and brentuximab vedotin exposure differed. The study purified CD4+ T cells from thawed PBMCs using magnetic negative selection. Generated by immunoSEQ multiplex PCR, the TCRdb table keeps only in-frame clones and is missing some. This table has tens of thousands of clones, 80% appearing once. Sequences were derived from CD4+ T cells from blood, sampled before the fourth cycle of nivolumab. The receptors derive from a human donor with classical Hodgkin lymphoma.

This clone has only one observation. The chain couples TRBV19 to TRBJ1-1; 8 bases align to TRBD1. This CDR3 has 15 amino acids. CDR1 is LNHDA and CDR2 is SQIVND in the germline V gene (reference sequence). The junction had 6 bases not matched to a gene; V was cut back by 1 base and J by 5 bases. The CDR3 protein is CASSIVGRGLTEAFF. The CDR3, as DNA: TGTGCCAGTAGTATAGTAGGCAGGGGGCTGACTGAAGCTTTCTTT.

The rearrangement uses TRBV7-2 and TRBJ1-2; the match to TRBD1 covers 9 bases. The germline CDR1 and CDR2 sequences are SGHTA and FQGNSA. CDR3 length equals 16 residues. Germline trimming cut 0 bases from V and 8 bases from J; bases unmatched to any gene: 10. The CDR3 here is CASSLASVTGGPGYTF. The CDR3 DNA reads as TGTGCCAGCAGCTTAGCGTCTGTGACAGGGGGGCCGGGCTACACCTTC.